This T cell receptor (beta chain) stems from a study of blood T cell repertoires in COVID-19. Participants were placed into cohorts based on the clinical history they reported. Original analysis: Reference gene primer amplification gave nucleated cell count estimates. Generated by immunoSEQ multiplex PCR, the TCRdb table keeps only in-frame clones and is missing some. D and trimming were read from the DNA, whereas the V and J calls and clone size are those reported in that table. In the table there are approximately 470,000 clones, roughly 87% of which are singletons. Comment on this clone: In the same sample, other DNA sequences code for this CDR3.

There are 13 residues in the CDR3. CDR1 is GTSNPN and CDR2 is SVGIG in the germline V gene (reference sequence). Trimming removed 1 base at V and 5 bases at J, with 11 bases between. The specimen was PBMCs or T cells enriched from blood (not recorded which). J is TRBJ1-1 and V is TRBV30, with D possibly TRBD1 on 5 matching bases. The clonotype originates from a woman younger than 35 who had recovered from COVID-19. CDR3 sequence (DNA): TGTGCCTGGAGTGGTGGGGGAGGGACTGAAGCTTTCTTT. This gives the protein CAWSGGGGTEAFF.